Listed below are T cell receptor beta chains from one sample, sequenced in a study of cytomegalovirus exposure and HLA in healthy donors. TCRdb's table, derived via immunoSEQ multiplex PCR, lists solely in-frame clones and lacks some. The sample lists 200,000 to 250,000 clones, around four fifths occurring once. Sequenced sample: PBMCs. The receptor source for this set is a woman between 18 and 30 years old in good health and CMV-seronegative. CDR3s include the opening cysteine and the closing phenylalanine or tryptophan. D genes are given only for firm matches. The size of a clone is reported for some rows only, either as once, few or many, or as a class for expanded clones.

.	.	14	TRBV9	TRBJ1-4	CASSVGGLSEKLFF	TGTGCCAGCAGCGTCGGAGGGTTGTCTGAAAAACTGTTTTTT
.	.	13	TRBV5-1	TRBJ2-5	CASSSQARETQYF	TGCGCCAGCAGCTCGCAGGCTCGAGAGACCCAGTACTTC
.	.	14	TRBV6-6	TRBJ2-1	CASSSEILGGEQFF	TGTGCCAGCAGTTCAGAAATTCTTGGGGGTGAGCAGTTCTTC
.	.	15	TRBV6-5	TRBJ1-2	CASIPGTRTNYGYTF	TGTGCCAGCATCCCCGGGACAAGGACCAACTATGGCTACACCTTC
.	.	17	TRBV11-2	TRBJ2-3	CASSLDNMGGPTDTQYF	TGTGCCAGCAGCTTAGATAACATGGGCGGTCCCACAGATACGCAGTATTTT
TRBD2	.	12	TRBV29-1	TRBJ2-7	CSARTSSYEQYF	TGCAGCGCCCGGACTAGCTCCTACGAGCAGTACTTC
.	.	12	TRBV2	TRBJ2-7	CASSEYMSGKYF	TGTGCCAGCAGTGAATATATGTCAGGGAAGTACTTC
TRBD2	.	17	TRBV9	TRBJ2-5	CASSTAQSGSNPETQYF	TGTGCCAGCAGCACAGCCCAAAGCGGGAGTAACCCGGAGACCCAGTACTTC
TRBD2	.	14	TRBV11-2	TRBJ2-3	CASSRLALTDTQYF	TGTGCCAGCAGCAGACTAGCGCTCACCGATACGCAGTATTTT
TRBD1	.	14	TRBV30	TRBJ1-2	CAWSADRGHHGYTF	TGTGCCTGGAGTGCAGACAGGGGGCATCACGGCTACACCTTC
TRBD2	.	17	TRBV5-1	TRBJ2-5	CASSPWTSGDLQETQYF	TGCGCCAGCAGCCCTTGGACTAGCGGGGACCTCCAAGAGACCCAGTACTTC
.	few	14	TRBV7-2	TRBJ1-5	CASSLEGSRRPQHF	TGTGCCAGCAGCTTAGAGGGCAGCCGTCGGCCCCAGCATTTT
TRBD1	.	13	TRBV11-1	TRBJ1-2	CASSFGQGTGYTF	TGTGCCAGCAGCTTTGGACAGGGGACGGGCTACACCTTC
TRBD2	.	16	TRBV5-1	TRBJ2-7	CASSGGTSGLSYEQYF	TGCGCCAGCAGCGGCGGGACTAGCGGGCTCTCCTACGAGCAGTACTTC
.	once	11	TRBV5-6	TRBJ1-2	CASSLLPYLAF	TGTGCCAGCAGCTTGCTACCCTATCTGGCTTTC
.	.	12	TRBV6-6	TRBJ2-7	CATRGSGYEQYF	TGTGCCACCCGGGGTAGCGGCTACGAGCAGTACTTC
.	once	15	TRBV30	TRBJ1-5	CAWSTLQGGGQPQHF	TGTGCCTGGAGTACCCTTCAGGGAGGCGGGCAGCCCCAGCATTTT
.	.	14	TRBV6-1	TRBJ2-3	CASSARTGTDTQYF	TGTGCCAGCAGTGCCCGGACAGGCACAGATACGCAGTATTTT
.	.	12	TRBV28	TRBJ2-1	CASSLGYNEQFF	TGTGCCAGCAGTTTAGGGTACAATGAGCAGTTCTTC
.	.	15	TRBV23-1	TRBJ2-5	CASSLPSPSQETQYF	TGCGCCAGCAGTCTGCCCTCCCCAAGTCAAGAGACCCAGTACTTC
TRBD1	.	13	TRBV30	TRBJ2-7	CAWIDRAPGQQYF	TGTGCCTGGATTGACAGGGCCCCCGGCCAGCAGTACTTC
.	.	14	TRBV7-2	TRBJ2-2	CASSPSLNTGELFF	TGTGCCAGCAGCCCGTCGTTGAACACCGGGGAGCTGTTTTTT
.	.	17	TRBV9	TRBJ1-2	CASSVNLRETGSGGYTF	TGTGCCAGCAGCGTAAATTTACGGGAAACAGGGTCGGGTGGCTACACCTTC
.	.	13	TRBV5-1	TRBJ2-7	CASKDARKREQYF	TGCGCCAGCAAAGACGCCCGCAAGCGCGAGCAGTACTTC
.	.	13	TRBV9	TRBJ2-7	CASSFEPSYEQYF	TGTGCCAGCAGCTTTGAACCCTCCTACGAGCAGTACTTC
.	few	13	TRBV27	TRBJ2-7	CASSLRRSYEQYF	TGTGCCAGCAGTTTAAGGCGATCCTACGAGCAGTACTTC
.	.	17	TRBV5-4	TRBJ1-1	CASSLVGGVLMNTEAFF	TGTGCCAGCAGCTTGGTGGGAGGAGTCCTCATGAACACTGAAGCTTTCTTT
TRBD2	.	13	TRBV6-5	TRBJ2-1	CASSYSGSNEQFF	TGTGCCAGCAGTTATAGCGGGAGTAATGAGCAGTTCTTC
.	.	12	TRBV5-4	TRBJ2-5	CASSSPAGAQYF	TGTGCCAGCAGCTCCCCTGCTGGAGCCCAGTACTTC
.	.	14	TRBV2	TRBJ2-4	CASMEGGVTNIQYF	TGTGCCAGCATGGAGGGTGGTGTCACGAACATTCAGTACTTC
.	once	12	TRBV29-1	TRBJ1-2	CSVEDPGYGYTF	TGCAGCGTTGAAGATCCCGGGTATGGCTACACCTTC
.	.	16	TRBV4-1	TRBJ1-5	CASSQSWRGSNQPQHF	TGCGCCAGCAGCCAAAGTTGGAGAGGAAGCAATCAGCCCCAGCATTTT
TRBD2	once	16	TRBV4-2	TRBJ2-1	CASSQDRASGASEQFF	TGTGCCAGCAGCCAAGATCGGGCTAGCGGGGCCTCTGAGCAGTTCTTC
.	.	13	TRBV19	TRBJ1-2	CASKGFSPYGYTF	TGTGCCAGTAAGGGCTTTTCCCCATATGGCTACACCTTC
.	.	12	TRBV9	TRBJ1-6	CASSLGREPLHF	TGTGCCAGCAGCCTAGGGAGGGAGCCCCTCCACTTT
.	.	14	TRBV10-2	TRBJ2-1	CASSPAGAGNEQFF	TGCGCCAGCAGTCCGGCAGGGGCCGGCAATGAGCAGTTCTTC
.	.	16	TRBV2	TRBJ2-1	CASSDWASGGTNEQFF	TGTGCCAGCAGCGACTGGGCCAGCGGCGGGACGAATGAGCAGTTCTTC
.	.	13	TRBV29-1	TRBJ1-3	CSVSKDSGNTIYF	TGCAGCGTTAGTAAAGACTCTGGAAACACCATATATTTT
TRBD1	.	13	TRBV10-3	TRBJ2-1	CAISGTGLNEQFF	TGTGCCATCTCCGGGACAGGGCTCAATGAGCAGTTCTTC
TRBD1	few	15	TRBV27	TRBJ1-5	CATSYSGGANQPQHF	TGTGCCACTTCTTACTCAGGGGGGGCCAATCAGCCCCAGCATTTT
.	.	15	TRBV6-5	TRBJ1-4	CASSYSRESNEKLFF	TGTGCCAGCAGTTACTCGAGAGAGAGCAATGAAAAACTGTTTTTT
.	.	11	TRBV6-1	TRBJ2-5	CASSAHQTQYF	TGTGCCAGCAGCGCCCATCAGACCCAGTACTTC
TRBD1	.	17	TRBV28	TRBJ1-5	CASSLNPRTGPNQPQHF	TGTGCCAGCAGTTTAAATCCTCGGACAGGGCCCAATCAGCCCCAGCATTTT
TRBD2	.	16	TRBV29-1	TRBJ2-1	CSVEARLAGRANEQFF	TGCAGCGTTGAAGCCAGACTAGCGGGAAGGGCGAATGAGCAGTTCTTC
.	.	16	TRBV2	TRBJ2-6	CASSPRGSPGANVLTF	TGTGCCAGCTCCCCTAGGGGCTCTCCTGGGGCCAACGTCCTGACTTTC
TRBD1	.	18	TRBV4-1	TRBJ1-4	CASSQEGFSGQGTEKLFF	TGCGCCAGCAGCCAAGAGGGGTTCTCGGGACAGGGGACTGAAAAACTGTTTTTT
.	.	17	TRBV27	TRBJ1-2	CASSLSGDPLREDGYTF	TGTGCCAGCAGTTTATCTGGGGACCCTCTACGAGAGGATGGCTACACCTTC
.	.	15	TRBV30	TRBJ2-5	CAWSVRGAGQETQYF	TGTGCCTGGAGTGTACGCGGGGCAGGGCAGGAGACCCAGTACTTC